This T cell receptor (beta chain) was found in a study of PD-L1 blockade in urothelial cancer. Only in-frame clones appear in the TCRdb table, and some are missing; sequencing was by immunoSEQ multiplex PCR. The repertoire includes about 41,000 clones, roughly 81% of them detected once, and 2% to 3% sits in the top ten. Study-wide results and limits: Tumor-associated clones in blood expanded more at 3 weeks in durable-benefit patients. Below-median pretreatment blood TCR clonality was a predictor of better survival.

Of note for this clone: Its antigen is undetermined.

The time point denotes: peripheral blood 6 weeks after treatment start. Trimming removed 3 bases at V and 2 bases at J, with 8 bases between. The CDR3 spans 14 residues. Germline CDR1 reads SNHLY; CDR2 reads FYNNEI. This sequence originates from a man aged 70 or older with urothelial cancer. The V call is TRBV2, the J call TRBJ1-5, with TRBD1 as a possible D gene (6 bases). Sequencing was performed on PBMCs, taken around atezolizumab (anti-PD-L1) treatment. CDR3 in amino acids: CASSDKGGNQPQHF. CDR3 coding DNA: TGTGCCAGCAGTGATAAGGGGGGCAATCAGCCCCAGCATTTT. The full variable domain, with the rest looked up from reference TRBV2 and TRBJ1-5, is EPEVTQTPSHQVTQMGQEVILRCVPISNHLYFYWYRQILGQKVEFLVSFYNNEISEKSEIFDDQFSVERPDGSNFTLKIRSTKLEDSAMYFCASSDKGGNQPQHFGDGTRLSIL.